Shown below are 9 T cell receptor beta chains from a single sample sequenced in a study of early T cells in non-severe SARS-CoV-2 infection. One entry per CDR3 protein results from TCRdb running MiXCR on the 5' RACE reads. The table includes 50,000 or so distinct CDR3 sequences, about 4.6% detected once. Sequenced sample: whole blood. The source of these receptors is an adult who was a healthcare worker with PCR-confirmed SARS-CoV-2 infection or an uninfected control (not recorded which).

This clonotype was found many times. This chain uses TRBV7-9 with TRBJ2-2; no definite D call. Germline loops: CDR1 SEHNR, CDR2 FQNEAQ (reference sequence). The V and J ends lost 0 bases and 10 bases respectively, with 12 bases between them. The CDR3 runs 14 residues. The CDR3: CASSLALQVEELFF. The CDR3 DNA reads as TGTGCCAGCAGCTTAGCGCTTCAGGTGGAGGAGCTGTTTTTT.

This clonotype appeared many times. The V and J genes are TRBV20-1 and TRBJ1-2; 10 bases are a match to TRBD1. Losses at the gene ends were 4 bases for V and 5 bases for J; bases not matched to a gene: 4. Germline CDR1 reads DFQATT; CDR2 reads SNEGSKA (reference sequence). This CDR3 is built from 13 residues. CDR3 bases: TGCAGTGCTAACACGGGACAGGGGTATGGCTACACCTTC. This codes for CSANTGQGYGYTF.

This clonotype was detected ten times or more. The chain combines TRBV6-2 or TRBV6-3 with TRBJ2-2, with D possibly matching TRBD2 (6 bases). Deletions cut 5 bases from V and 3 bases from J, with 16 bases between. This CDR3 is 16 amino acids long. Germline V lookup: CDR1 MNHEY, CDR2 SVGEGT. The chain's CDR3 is CASSPPGRRDTGELFF. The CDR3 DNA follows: TGTGCCAGCAGTCCCCCGGGCAGGAGGGACACCGGGGAGCTGTTTTTT.

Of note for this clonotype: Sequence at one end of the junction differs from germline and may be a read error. DNA for the CDR3: TGTGCCAGCAGTCACCGGGACTGGTGGCTCTTC. This encodes CASSHRDWWLF. The rearrangement joins TRBV2 to TRBJ2-5; D is possibly TRBD2 (6 bases). From germline, CDR1 is SNHLY and CDR2 FYNNEI. The CDR3 consists of 11 residues.

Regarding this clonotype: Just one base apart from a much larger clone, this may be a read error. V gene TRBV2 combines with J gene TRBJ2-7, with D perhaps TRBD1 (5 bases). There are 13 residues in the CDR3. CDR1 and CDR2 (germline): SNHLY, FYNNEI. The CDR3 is CACSEGAAYEQYF. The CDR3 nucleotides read TGTGCCTGCAGTGAAGGGGCGGCCTACGAGCAGTACTTC.

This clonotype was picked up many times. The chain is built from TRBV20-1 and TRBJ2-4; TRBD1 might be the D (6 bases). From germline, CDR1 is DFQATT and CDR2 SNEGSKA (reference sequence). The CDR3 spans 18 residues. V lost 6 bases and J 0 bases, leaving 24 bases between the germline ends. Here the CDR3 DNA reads TGCAGTGCCCCGACCGACCACAGGGCCAAGGGAGCCAAAAACATTCAGTACTTC. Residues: CSAPTDHRAKGAKNIQYF.

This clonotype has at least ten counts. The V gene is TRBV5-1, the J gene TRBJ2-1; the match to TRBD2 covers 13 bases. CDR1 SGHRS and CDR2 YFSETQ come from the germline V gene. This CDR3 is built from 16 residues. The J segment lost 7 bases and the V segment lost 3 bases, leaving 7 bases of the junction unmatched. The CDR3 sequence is CASSWTSGSIGNEQFF. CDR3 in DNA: TGCGCCAGCAGCTGGACTAGCGGGAGTATAGGAAATGAGCAGTTCTTC.

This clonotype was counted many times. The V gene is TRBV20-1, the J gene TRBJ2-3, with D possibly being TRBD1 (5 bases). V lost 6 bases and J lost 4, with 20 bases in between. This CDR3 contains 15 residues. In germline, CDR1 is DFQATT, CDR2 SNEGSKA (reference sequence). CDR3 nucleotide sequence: TGCAGTGCCGAACAGCAGGGATCGTTGGCAGATACGCAGTATTTT. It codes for CSAEQQGSLADTQYF.

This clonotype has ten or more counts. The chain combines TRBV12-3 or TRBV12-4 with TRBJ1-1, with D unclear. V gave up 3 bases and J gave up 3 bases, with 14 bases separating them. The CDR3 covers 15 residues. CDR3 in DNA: TGTGCCAGCAGTTTCGCTCGCCGGCCGGACACTGAAGCTTTCTTT. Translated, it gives CASSFARRPDTEAFF.